Described below is a single T cell receptor beta chain sequence and its context. Its antigen is unidentified. Each replicate PCR on the sorted subsets used roughly 190 ng DNA (around 31,000 T cell genomes). Libraries were prepared by immunoSEQ multiplex PCR; TCRdb keeps only in-frame clonotypes and omits some of them. The sample holds roughly 1,500,000 clones, 97% to 99% seen once. The data derive from a study of shared clonotypes between healthy human individuals. The study, taken as a whole, reports: Some naive CD4 clonotypes, approximately 4.5%, turned up in common across a few donors.

With V trimmed by 0 bases and J by 7 bases, 11 bases remained unmatched. Germline V gives CDR1 SGHVS, CDR2 FNYEAQ. The CDR3 covers 18 residues. The receptor was isolated from a man between 25 and 39 years old in good health. Sequencing was performed on naive CD4+ T cells sorted from blood. Subset in this sample: CD45RA+ positively selected. This sequence joins TRBV7-6 and TRBJ2-1; 11 nucleotides agree with TRBD2. CDR3: CASSLAFGTSGSLNEQFF. For the CDR3, the DNA is TGTGCCAGCAGCTTAGCGTTTGGTACTAGCGGGAGTTTAAATGAGCAGTTCTTC.